The 31 T cell receptor beta chains reported below all come from one sample, sequenced in a study of T cells in Graves' hyperthyroidism and ophthalmopathy. There were TCR beta CDR3 regions amplified from RNA transcripts. The study used the HTBI primer set for a first-round RT-PCR of the TCR CDR3. TCRdb re-called the multiplex PCR reads with MiXCR, one entry per CDR3 protein. The table shows around 600,000 distinct CDR3 sequences, with 12% to 15% occurring only once. Specimen: blood. The receptors were sampled from a woman under 30 with Graves' ophthalmopathy.

This clonotype was detected ten times or more. The genes are TRBV19 and TRBJ2-7, with D perhaps TRBD2 (6 bases). This CDR3 region has 15 residues. Germline lookup yields CDR1 LNHDA and CDR2 SQIVND (reference sequence). V lost 5 bases, J lost 3 bases, and 17 bases lay in between. DNA for the CDR3: TGTGCCAGTAGTCGGACGGGGGACCTCAACTACGAGCAGTACTTC. This codes for CASSRTGDLNYEQYF.

This clonotype appeared many times. The limits of the CDR3 on the DNA are not certain, so only TCRdb's listed CDR3 is given. The chain carries TRBV12-3 or TRBV12-4 and TRBJ1-2; the table names TRBD1, a call not compared with the DNA. The CDR3 spans 18 residues, counting both ends. CDR3 protein: CASSLARDKGYTFGSGTF.

This clonotype appeared a few times. A much bigger clone sits one base away, suggesting this may be a read error. The chain couples TRBV6-2 or TRBV6-3 to TRBJ2-7; D not resolved. Germline values: CDR1 MNHEY, CDR2 SVGEGT. CDR3 length: 11 residues. CDR3 sequence (DNA): TGTGTCAGCAGAACATTCTACGAGCAGTACTTC. The encoded protein is CVSRTFYEQYF.

The sample holds many counts of this clonotype. J is TRBJ2-5 and V is TRBV5-6, with TRBD2 matching 10 bases. Germline CDR1 reads SGHDT; CDR2 reads YYEEEE. J gave up 5 bases and V 2 bases, and 6 bases lay outside the gene matches. This CDR3 comprises 15 residues. CDR3 amino acids: CASSFLAGGPETQYF. The CDR3 nucleotides are TGTGCCAGCAGCTTCTTAGCGGGAGGTCCCGAGACCCAGTACTTC.

This clonotype came up many times. This sequence joins TRBV2 and TRBJ1-4; TRBD1 matches at 8 bases. The trim removed 6 bases at V and 7 bases at J, leaving 7 bases unmatched. Per the germline V gene, CDR1 is SNHLY and CDR2 is FYNNEI. This CDR3 region has 14 residues. The CDR3: CASRTRGPVEKLFF. The CDR3 DNA reads as TGTGCCAGCAGGACCAGGGGGCCGGTTGAAAAACTGTTTTTT.

DNA for the CDR3: TGCGCCAGCAGCTTGGACAGGGGGCAATCCTACGAGCAGTACTTC. Protein: CASSLDRGQSYEQYF. J is TRBJ2-7 and V is TRBV5-1; 9 bases are a match to TRBD1. Germline CDR1 SGHRS, CDR2 YFSETQ. The CDR3 is 15 residues long. The V gene end was trimmed by 0 bases and the J gene end by 1 base; junction bases not matched to a gene: 2.

This clonotype was detected a few times. This sequence joins TRBV29-1 and TRBJ2-7; 8 bases agree with TRBD1. Germline V gene lookup returns CDR1 SQVTM and CDR2 ANQGSEA. There are 15 residues in the CDR3. V was pared by 3 bases and J by 7 bases, with 14 bases of the junction left unmatched. The CDR3 spells CSVEGGQGSMGEQYF. CDR3 in DNA: TGCAGCGTTGAGGGAGGACAGGGATCAATGGGAGAGCAGTACTTC.

This chain links TRBV6-1 with TRBJ2-7; D is unclear. This CDR3 spans 14 amino acids. The germline V gene has CDR1 MNHNS and CDR2 SASEGT. Trimming stripped 8 bases from V and 0 bases from J, with 14 bases between. For the CDR3, the DNA is TGTGCCAGCGTCCCTACGGGCCCCTCCTACGAGCAGTACTTC. Translated, it gives CASVPTGPSYEQYF.

This clonotype showed up just a few times. The chain is built from TRBV18 and TRBJ2-3; 10 positions agree with TRBD2. This CDR3 has 15 amino acids. In germline, CDR1 is KGHSH, CDR2 LQKENI. Unmatched junction bases numbered 3, after V lost 2 bases and J lost 4 bases. The CDR3, as DNA: TGTGCCAGCTCACCAGCAAGCGGGAGGGCAGATACGCAGTATTTT. The encoded protein is CASSPASGRADTQYF.

This clonotype has only a few counts. The chain recombines TRBV29-1 with TRBJ1-1; 10 bases line up with TRBD1. Germline V gives CDR1 SQVTM, CDR2 ANQGSEA. The CDR3 is made up of 12 amino acids. The ends lost 7 bases at V and 10 bases at J; junction bases unmatched: 9. CDR3 nucleotides: TGCAGCGCCGGGTCGGGACAGGGGTTAGCTTTCTTT. Protein: CSAGSGQGLAFF.

Many counts were recorded for this clonotype. CDR3 residues: CAISEVPLRKYEQYF. The DNA of the CDR3 is TGTGCCATCAGTGAGGTCCCCCTGCGGAAATACGAGCAGTACTTC. This sequence joins TRBV10-3 and TRBJ2-7; D not certain. This CDR3 comprises 15 residues. The germline gives CDR1 ENHRY, CDR2 SYGVKD. Trimming took off 2 bases at V and 4 bases at J, with 15 bases between the two ends.

Only a few counts were recorded for this clonotype. The chain combines TRBV3-1 with TRBJ1-4; D perhaps matches TRBD1 (6 bases). CDR1 and CDR2 from the germline V gene are LGHDT and YNNKEL (reference sequence). The CDR3 length is 16 residues. With 4 bases removed from V and 3 bases from J, the gap between germline ends came to 15 bases. The CDR3 DNA follows: TGTGCCAGCAGCCTCAGCCCGGGGGCGGCTAATGAAAAACTGTTTTTT. Its protein product is CASSLSPGAANEKLFF.

The chain recombines TRBV4-2 with TRBJ2-2; D is ambiguous. Trimming shortened V by 2 bases and J by 3 bases, and 10 bases separated the two germline ends. Germline values: CDR1 LGHNA, CDR2 YNFKEQ. This CDR3 contains 15 residues. The CDR3 region is CASSQSDGYTGELFF. The CDR3 nucleotides are TGTGCCAGCAGCCAATCGGATGGGTACACCGGGGAGCTGTTTTTT.

This clonotype was picked up many times. J is TRBJ2-7 and V is TRBV10-3; TRBD1 or TRBD2 may be the D gene (5 bases each). The CDR3 is made up of 17 amino acids. Per the germline V gene, CDR1 is ENHRY and CDR2 is SYGVKD. V was cut by 5 bases and J by 5 bases, with 25 bases left in between. In DNA, the CDR3 is TGTGCCATCAGTCCCCGGGGTGGGGGACCGCCTTGGAACGAGCAGTACTTC. This encodes CAISPRGGGPPWNEQYF.

This clonotype was counted at least ten times. The chain employs TRBV9 and TRBJ2-1, with TRBD2 identical over 12 bases. V lost 4 bases, J lost 7 bases, and 9 bases stayed unmatched. CDR3 length equals 16 residues. Germline CDR1 SGDLS, CDR2 YYNGEE. The CDR3 nucleotides are TGTGCCAGCAGCTCCCGGACTAGCGGGGTCGCAAATGAGCAGTTCTTC. It codes for CASSSRTSGVANEQFF. Filled out from reference TRBV9 and TRBJ2-1, the complete variable domain reads DSGVTQTPKHLITATGQRVTLRCSPRSGDLSVYWYQQSLDQGLQFLIQYYNGEERAKGNILERFSAQQFPDLHSELNLSSLELGDSALYFCASSSRTSGVANEQFFGPGTRLTVL.

There are many counts of this clonotype. The chain is built from TRBV20-1 and TRBJ2-1, with 13 bases matching TRBD2. This CDR3 comprises 18 residues. V lost 0 bases and J lost 0; bases outside the gene matches: 5. Germline V gene sequence: CDR1 DFQATT, CDR2 SNEGSKA (reference sequence). CDR3 in DNA: TGCAGTGCTAGAGAGTTACTAGCGGGAGGGAGCTCCTACAATGAGCAGTTCTTC. Its protein product is CSARELLAGGSSYNEQFF.

Many counts were recorded for this clonotype. This chain connects TRBV7-9 to TRBJ1-5; D is unclear. Looked up from germline, CDR1 is SEHNR and CDR2 is FQNEAQ (reference sequence). This CDR3 comprises 15 residues. V shed 5 bases and J shed 7 bases, with 18 bases lying between them. CDR3 amino acids: CASSPVRAFRQPQHF. The DNA for the CDR3 is TGTGCCAGCAGCCCCGTACGAGCGTTCCGGCAGCCCCAGCATTTT.

This clonotype was observed once. The CDR3 DNA reads as TGCGCCAGCAGCTTCAACCGGACAGGGACCCACGAGCAGTACTTC. This translates into CASSFNRTGTHEQYF. This chain links TRBV5-1 with TRBJ2-7, with 8 bases that match TRBD1. This CDR3 comprises 15 residues. The J segment lost 5 bases and the V segment lost 2 bases, leaving 9 bases of the junction unmatched. CDR1 SGHRS and CDR2 YFSETQ come from the germline V gene.

This clonotype was detected ten times or more. The chain combines TRBV6-1 with TRBJ2-1; D is unclear. Germline CDR1 is MNHNS and CDR2 is SASEGT. The CDR3 extends over 15 amino acids. With 6 bases removed from V and 4 bases from J, the gap between germline ends came to 16 bases. The CDR3 bases are TGTGCCAGCAGCTCCGACAAATTCTCATACAATGAGCAGTTCTTC. Its translation: CASSSDKFSYNEQFF.

The sample holds many counts of this clonotype. The genes are TRBV24-1 and TRBJ2-2; 7 bases agree with TRBD1. This CDR3 contains 16 residues. The germline CDR1 and CDR2 sequences are KGHDR and SFDVKD. With V trimmed by 4 bases and J by 2 bases, 6 bases remained unmatched. This chain's CDR3 is CATSDARDSNTGELFF. For the CDR3, the DNA is TGTGCCACCAGTGACGCACGGGACAGCAACACCGGGGAGCTGTTTTTT.

The chain uses TRBV10-3 and TRBJ1-1; no firm D call. The V gene's germline CDR1 is ENHRY and CDR2 SYGVKD. Trimming took off 0 bases at V and 0 bases at J, with 17 bases between the two ends. This CDR3 comprises 18 residues. The CDR3 DNA reads TGTGCCATCAGTGAGTCGTTGGCAGGCATTAACCTGAACACTGAAGCTTTCTTT. This sequence encodes CAISESLAGINLNTEAFF.

This clonotype was observed a handful of times. This chain uses TRBV4-3 with TRBJ1-1; D gene unclear. The germline V gene encodes CDR1 LGHNA and CDR2 YSLEER. Trimming cost V 1 base and J 3 bases, with 12 bases left between them. The CDR3 has 15 amino acids. The DNA of the CDR3 is TGCGCCAGCAGCCAAGGGTTGGAGGGTCACACTGAAGCTTTCTTT. Translating it yields CASSQGLEGHTEAFF.

This clonotype was picked up many times. The chain employs TRBV28 and TRBJ2-4; D remains unclear. The CDR3 is 14 residues long. Looked up from germline, CDR1 is MDHEN and CDR2 is SYDVKM. The V end lost 4 bases, the J end lost 2 bases, and 9 bases lay between the germline ends. The DNA for the CDR3 is TGTGCCAGCAGTTCGGGCGATTCCAAAAACATTCAGTACTTC. Its protein product is CASSSGDSKNIQYF.

Remarks on this clonotype: Germline and junction disagree at one end, which may indicate a read error. V gene TRBV7-9 combines with J gene TRBJ2-6, with D unclear. The CDR3 length is 15 residues. In germline, CDR1 is SEHNR, CDR2 FQNEAQ (reference sequence). CDR3 loop: CANSLPGSGANVLTF. The CDR3, as DNA: TGTGCCAACAGCTTACCAGGATCTGGGGCCAACGTCCTGACTTTC.

For the CDR3, the DNA is TGCGCCAGCAGCCAAGAAAGAGGTAGCAATCAGCCCCAGCATTTT. It is translated as CASSQERGSNQPQHF. This chain links TRBV4-1 with TRBJ1-5, with D uncertain. The CDR3 spans 15 residues. Germline V gene sequence: CDR1 MGHRA, CDR2 YSYEKL. The V gene lost 0 bases and the J gene lost 0 bases, with 6 bases spanning the gap.

This clonotype was seen only a few times. The rearrangement joins TRBV4-1 to TRBJ1-1, with a tentative D call TRBD1 (6 bases). Per the germline V gene, CDR1 is MGHRA and CDR2 is YSYEKL. The ends were cut back, 3 bases at V and 3 bases at J, with 17 bases in the middle. The CDR3 spans 16 residues. The CDR3 spells CASSHKEGGWDTEAFF. CDR3 sequence (DNA): TGCGCCAGCAGCCACAAAGAGGGGGGATGGGACACTGAAGCTTTCTTT.

This clonotype was seen at least ten times. This chain connects TRBV5-1 to TRBJ2-1; D gene uncertain. This CDR3 region has 16 residues. CDR1 SGHRS and CDR2 YFSETQ come from the germline V gene. With 1 base removed from V and 5 bases from J, the gap between germline ends came to 16 bases. In DNA, the CDR3 is TGCGCCAGCAGCTTGTATCATCAGCCTGGGGACAATGAGCAGTTCTTC. As protein: CASSLYHQPGDNEQFF.

This clonotype was picked up many times. The chain recombines TRBV11-3 with TRBJ2-1; maybe TRBD2 (6 bases). V was pared by 0 bases and J by 10 bases, with 13 bases between. Germline assignment: CDR1 SGHNT and CDR2 YENEEA. The CDR3 loop spans 14 amino acids. The CDR3 DNA reads as TGTGCCAGCAGCTTAGAGGCATGGGGGGACGAGCAGTTCTTC. This codes for CASSLEAWGDEQFF.

This clonotype appeared many times. This CDR3 reads CSARGPGGSYEQYF. CDR3 DNA: TGCAGTGCTAGGGGGCCGGGAGGCTCCTACGAGCAGTACTTC. The chain employs TRBV20-1 and TRBJ2-7, with 7 positions matching TRBD2. Germline-derived CDR1 and CDR2 are DFQATT and SNEGSKA (reference sequence). CDR3 length: 14 residues. J was trimmed by 0 bases and V by 3 bases; bases with no gene match: 5.

The rearrangement uses TRBV12-5 and TRBJ1-2, with TRBD1 matching over 7 bases. CDR1 is LGHNT and CDR2 is FRNRAP in the germline V gene. V shed 4 bases, J shed 2 bases, and the junction held 16 bases outside the gene matches. The CDR3 runs to 18 residues. In DNA, the CDR3 is TGTGCTAGTGGTTGGGATCTACCCGGACAGGAAGAGAACTATGGCTACACCTTC. Amino acid sequence: CASGWDLPGQEENYGYTF.

The J gene is TRBJ2-1, the V gene TRBV20-1; TRBD2 matches 15 bases. The CDR3 consists of 16 residues. J lost 7 bases, V lost 2 bases, and 6 bases had no gene match. CDR1 DFQATT and CDR2 SNEGSKA come from the germline V gene (reference sequence). The CDR3 region is CSARHRTSGRVNEQFF. Written as DNA, the CDR3 is TGCAGTGCTAGACACCGGACTAGCGGGAGGGTGAATGAGCAGTTCTTC.